The 25 T cell receptor beta chains presented below share a single source sample, sequenced in a study of T cells expressing NK-cell markers. TCRdb reanalyzed the 5' RACE reads, giving one entry per CDR3 protein sequence and no DNA. The sample is made up of some 110,000 distinct CDR3 sequences, and the top ten hold 15% to 20% of it. Sequences were obtained from blood T cells: a sorted CD56 or NKG2C T cell subset, CD4+ or CD8+ T cells, or bulk PBMC T cells (not recorded which). Receptor source: a woman between 18 and 70 years old in good health.

The chain employs TRBV7-9 and TRBJ2-7; TCRdb's D gene call, TRBD1, goes unchecked for lack of DNA. The CDR3 contains 14 residues. Germline V CDR1 and CDR2: SEHNR, FQNEAQ (reference sequence). The chain's CDR3 is CASSPAGPSYEQYF. The variable domain in full, completed from reference TRBV7-9 and TRBJ2-7, reads DTGVSQNPRHKITKRGQNVTFRCDPISEHNRLYWYRQTLGQGPEFLTYFQNEAQLEKSRLLSDRFSAERPKGSFSTLEIQRTEQGDSAMYLCASSPAGPSYEQYFGPGTRLTVT.

V usage is TRBV12-3 or TRBV12-4 and J usage is TRBJ2-5; the TCRdb D gene call, TRBD2, has no DNA to confirm it. This CDR3 has 16 residues. CDR3: CASSTTSGGEGETQYF.

The CDR3 region is CASSLTTDGYNEQFF. J is TRBJ2-1 and V is TRBV12-3 or TRBV12-4. The CDR3 extends over 15 amino acids.

The CDR3 region is CASSSSGGAGDTQYF. V is TRBV7-2 and J is TRBJ2-3; the TCRdb call, TRBD1, lacks DNA for checking. The CDR3 length is 15 residues. Germline values: CDR1 SGHTA, CDR2 FQGNSA. Supplemented by reference TRBV7-2 and TRBJ2-3, the full variable domain reads GAGVSQSPSNKVTEKGKDVELRCDPISGHTALYWYRQSLGQGLEFLIYFQGNSAPDKSGLPSDRFSAERTGGSVSTLTIQRTQQEDSAVYLCASSSSGGAGDTQYFGPGTRLTVL.

The CDR3 sequence: CASSFLVESDNEQFF. This rearrangement joins TRBV5-4 to TRBJ2-1. Germline lookup yields CDR1 SGHNT and CDR2 YYREEE (reference sequence). The CDR3 is 15 residues long. Together with reference TRBV5-4 and TRBJ2-1, the CDR3 gives the full variable domain: ETGVTQSPTHLIKTRGQQVTLRCSSQSGHNTVSWYQQALGQGPQFIFQYYREEENGRGNFPPRFSGLQFPNYSSELNVNALELDDSALYLCASSFLVESDNEQFFGPGTRLTVL.

The chain is built from TRBV24-1 and TRBJ2-2. Germline-derived CDR1 and CDR2 are KGHDR and SFDVKD. The CDR3 length is 14 residues. The CDR3 is CATSDLGNTGELFF.

The chain has TRBV6-5 and TRBJ2-7; TCRdb picks TRBD2, but there is no DNA to check that call. This CDR3 contains 11 residues. CDR1 and CDR2 (germline): MNHEY, SVGAGI. CDR3 loop: CASNKAGEQYF.

The CDR3 sequence is CASSFTTSGAYEQYF. V gene TRBV5-1 combines with J gene TRBJ2-7; TCRdb gives TRBD2 as the D gene, but with no DNA this cannot be confirmed. This CDR3 is built from 15 residues. CDR1 and CDR2 from the germline V gene are SGHRS and YFSETQ.

The chain joins TRBV11-3 to TRBJ2-2. Germline V CDR1 and CDR2: SGHNT, YENEEA. This CDR3 has 13 residues. The CDR3 sequence: CASSAGNTGELFF.

J is TRBJ2-2 and V is TRBV6-2 or TRBV6-3. There are 14 residues in the CDR3. The germline CDR1 and CDR2 sequences are MNHEY and SVGEGT. The CDR3 is CASSYSENTGELFF.

V gene TRBV9 combines with J gene TRBJ1-1; TCRdb names TRBD1, which stays unverified in the absence of DNA. The CDR3 extends over 14 amino acids. Germline V CDR1 and CDR2: SGDLS, YYNGEE. CDR3 residues: CASSVLEGGTEAFF. The full variable domain, completed using reference TRBV9 and TRBJ1-1, is DSGVTQTPKHLITATGQRVTLRCSPRSGDLSVYWYQQSLDQGLQFLIQYYNGEERAKGNILERFSAQQFPDLHSELNLSSLELGDSALYFCASSVLEGGTEAFFGQGTRLTVV.

V gene TRBV5-4 combines with J gene TRBJ2-7; lacking DNA, the TRBD1 call made by TCRdb goes unchecked. The CDR3 loop spans 14 amino acids. Germline V gene sequence: CDR1 SGHNT, CDR2 YYREEE (reference sequence). The CDR3 region is CASSSRDRGREQYF.

This clonotype counts as medium-sized by frequency. The chain recombines TRBV2 with TRBJ1-5. The germline CDR1 and CDR2 sequences are SNHLY and FYNNEI. CDR3 length: 15 amino acids. The CDR3 protein is CASSEEGQTNQPQHF. The full variable domain, its missing parts supplied by reference TRBV2 and TRBJ1-5, is EPEVTQTPSHQVTQMGQEVILRCVPISNHLYFYWYRQILGQKVEFLVSFYNNEISEKSEIFDDQFSVERPDGSNFTLKIRSTKLEDSAMYFCASSEEGQTNQPQHFGDGTRLSIL.

This chain joins TRBV10-3 and TRBJ2-7. The CDR3 covers 13 residues. Germline V CDR1 and CDR2: ENHRY, SYGVKD. This chain's CDR3 is CAISESLGYEQYF.

V is TRBV9 and J is TRBJ1-6; lacking DNA, the TRBD1 call made by TCRdb goes unchecked. The CDR3 runs to 13 residues. CDR1 is SGDLS and CDR2 is YYNGEE in the germline V gene. Here the CDR3 reads CASSVAGDSPLHF. The complete variable domain, with remaining parts taken from reference TRBV9 and TRBJ1-6, reads DSGVTQTPKHLITATGQRVTLRCSPRSGDLSVYWYQQSLDQGLQFLIQYYNGEERAKGNILERFSAQQFPDLHSELNLSSLELGDSALYFCASSVAGDSPLHFGNGTRLTVT.

J is TRBJ2-2 and V is TRBV6-5; checking the TCRdb D call of TRBD1 is not possible without DNA. Germline lookup yields CDR1 MNHEY and CDR2 SVGAGI. The CDR3 is 15 amino acids. CDR3 loop: CASSYLIGGTGELFF.

The chain couples TRBV20-1 to TRBJ2-5; lacking DNA, the TRBD1 call made by TCRdb goes unchecked. CDR3 size: 17 residues. Per germline, CDR1 DFQATT and CDR2 SNEGSKA (reference sequence). CDR3 region: CSARDVTGQTFQETQYF.

The chain is built from TRBV7-3 and TRBJ2-5; TCRdb's assignment of TRBD2 cannot be checked, as there is no DNA. Germline CDR1 is SGHTA and CDR2 is FQGTGA. This CDR3 region has 15 residues. The CDR3 loop reads CASSPLAGGRETQYF.

The chain has TRBV6-1 and TRBJ2-3; the D call of TRBD1 rests on TCRdb alone, since no DNA is present to check it. Germline CDR1 reads MNHNS; CDR2 reads SASEGT. This CDR3 spans 15 amino acids. CDR3 sequence: CASSPGDRGQDTQYF.

The rearrangement joins TRBV12-3 or TRBV12-4 to TRBJ1-6; TCRdb gives TRBD1 as the D gene, but with no DNA this cannot be confirmed. The CDR3 loop spans 14 amino acids. CDR3 protein: CASSRDKYNSPLHF.

This chain links TRBV20-1 with TRBJ2-7; the TCRdb call, TRBD2, lacks DNA for checking. Germline lookup yields CDR1 DFQATT and CDR2 SNEGSKA (reference sequence). The CDR3 has 17 amino acids. Here the CDR3 reads CSARDRDDSVLLGEQYF.

The gene calls are TRBV15 and TRBJ2-1; TCRdb's D gene call, TRBD2, goes unchecked for lack of DNA. Germline lookup yields CDR1 LNHNV and CDR2 YYDKDF (reference sequence). The CDR3 sequence is 15 residues long. The CDR3 sequence is CATSESSGTYNEQFF.

This chain connects TRBV7-9 to TRBJ2-1. The germline CDR1 and CDR2 sequences are SEHNR and FQNEAQ (reference sequence). This CDR3 has 13 amino acids. The CDR3: CASSHGRGSEQFF.

J is TRBJ2-1 and V is TRBV7-8. Germline loops: CDR1 SGHVS, CDR2 FQNEAQ. This CDR3 is 12 amino acids long. The chain's CDR3 is CASSSLAIEQFF.

The chain recombines TRBV7-3 with TRBJ2-3; with no DNA, the TCRdb D assignment of TRBD1 cannot be verified. This CDR3 has 16 amino acids. Germline CDR1 and CDR2: SGHTA and FQGTGA. CDR3 sequence: CASSSGHDLFTDTQYF. The variable domain in full, completed from reference TRBV7-3 and TRBJ2-3, reads GAGVSQTPSNKVTEKGKYVELRCDPISGHTALYWYRQSLGQGPEFLIYFQGTGAADDSGLPNDRFFAVRPEGSVSTLKIQRTERGDSAVYLCASSSGHDLFTDTQYFGPGTRLTVL.